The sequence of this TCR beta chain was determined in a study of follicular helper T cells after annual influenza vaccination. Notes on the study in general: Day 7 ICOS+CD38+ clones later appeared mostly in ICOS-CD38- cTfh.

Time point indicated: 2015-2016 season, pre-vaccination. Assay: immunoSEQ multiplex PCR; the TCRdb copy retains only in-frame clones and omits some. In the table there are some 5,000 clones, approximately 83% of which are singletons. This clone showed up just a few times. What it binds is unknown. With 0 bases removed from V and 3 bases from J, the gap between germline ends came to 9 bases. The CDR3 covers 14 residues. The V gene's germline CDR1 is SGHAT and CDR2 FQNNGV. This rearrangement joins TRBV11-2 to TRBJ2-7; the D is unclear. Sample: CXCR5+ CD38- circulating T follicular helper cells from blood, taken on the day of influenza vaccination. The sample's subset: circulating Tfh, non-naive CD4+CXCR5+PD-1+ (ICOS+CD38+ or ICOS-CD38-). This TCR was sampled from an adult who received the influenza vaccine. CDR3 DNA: TGTGCCAGCAGCTTAGACGGCCCGGGCTACGAGCAGTACTTC. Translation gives CASSLDGPGYEQYF. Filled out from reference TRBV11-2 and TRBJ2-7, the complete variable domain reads EAGVAQSPRYKIIEKRQSVAFWCNPISGHATLYWYQQILGQGPKLLIQFQNNGVVDDSQLPKDRFSAERLKGVDSTLKIQPAKLEDSAVYLCASSLDGPGYEQYFGPGTRLTVT.